This TCR beta chain was captured in a study of cytomegalovirus exposure and HLA in healthy donors. Background on the study: When about 400 donors were genotyped, about 80% of them were found to fall in the Caucasian-associated ancestry cluster.

This CDR3 contains 15 residues. Germline loops: CDR1 SGHAT, CDR2 FQDESV (reference sequence). The germline V and J ends were trimmed by 8 bases and 6 bases, with 22 bases remaining between them. As to this clone: The target antigen is unknown.

Findings and caveats of the study: Productive status was seen about 87% or about 30% of the time for most TCR beta V segments in an earlier analysis.

The PCR made use of 60 Vbeta and 13 Jbeta primers. Profiling relied on immunoSEQ multiplex PCR, and the TCRdb table lists in-frame clones only, not all of them. The data show around 200,000 clones, with about four fifths seen just once and 2.6% held by the top ten. Sequencing was performed on PBMCs. This clonotype was obtained from a woman aged 45-60 years in good health and CMV-seropositive. The chain employs TRBV11-1 and TRBJ1-2, with D perhaps matching TRBD1 (5 bases). The CDR3 loop reads CASRPNRQGNHGYTF. The CDR3 region has the DNA TGTGCCAGCCGCCCAAACCGCCAGGGAAACCATGGCTACACCTTC.